This T cell receptor (beta chain) emerged from a study of blood T cell repertoires in COVID-19. Study-level information: Nucleic acid was either cDNA or gDNA, and it came from T cells, B-cell-depleted T cells, or PBMCs.

Everyone who took part was roughly 18 to 89 years old, and they came from 24 US areas. Donors in Cohort 3 counted as recovered after two negative PCRs, clearance, or symptom resolution. The authors' processing: It was from reference gene primer amplification that nucleated cell counts were estimated. The method was immunoSEQ multiplex PCR; TCRdb's version includes in-frame clones alone and lacks a portion of them. The V and J calls and clone size are taken from that table; D and trimming were inferred from the DNA. The sample yields approximately 300,000 clones, 70% to 90% seen once. CDR3 size: 14 residues. J gave up 7 bases and V 6 bases, and 8 bases lay outside the gene matches. Germline V gene lookup returns CDR1 SGHRS and CDR2 YFSETQ.

The sequenced sample consisted of PBMCs or T cells enriched from blood (not recorded which). The receptor comes from a man aged 30 to 39 who had recovered from COVID-19. V usage is TRBV5-1 and J usage is TRBJ2-7; 12 bases line up with TRBD1. CDR3 loop: CASNPGQGAREQYF. As DNA, the CDR3 is TGCGCCAGCAACCCGGGACAGGGGGCGAGGGAGCAGTACTTC.